The clone carrying this T cell receptor (beta chain) came up a few times. One Seattle source followed patients from active infection through their disease course. These data belong to a study of blood T cell repertoires in COVID-19. Study as a whole: Collection of acute and convalescent COVID-19 samples took place in the United States, Italy and Spain. Sources were T cells, B-cell-depleted T cells, or PBMCs; the material itself was cDNA or gDNA.

CDR3 length: 14 amino acids. Germline V CDR1 and CDR2: MGHDK, SYGVNS. J gave up 3 bases and V 6 bases, and 1 base lay outside the gene matches. Study processing details: Amplification of reference gene primers provided the estimated nucleated cell counts. Profiling relied on immunoSEQ multiplex PCR, and the TCRdb table lists in-frame clones only, not all of them. V and J calls and clone size are as listed in that table; D and trimming were resolved from the DNA. The table has about 340,000 clones, over 70% seen once. Sequenced input: peripheral blood. V gene TRBV25-1 combines with J gene TRBJ1-6; 8 bases are shared with TRBD1. This TCR came from a woman between 45 and 65 years old with COVID-19, enrolled during active disease. CDR3 protein: CASRGQGYNSPLHF. In DNA form, the CDR3 reads TGTGCCAGCAGAGGACAGGGCTATAATTCACCCCTCCACTTT.